The source of this T cell receptor beta chain is a study of cytomegalovirus exposure and HLA in healthy donors. Notes on the study in general: Whilst most TCR sequences proved rare, a subset of public TCRs occurred across many donors. The classifier, whose performance was assessed in both the original and validation cohorts, reportedly diagnosed cytomegalovirus status with high specificity and sensitivity. Later genetic work tied a missense DCLRE1C variant to beta-chain V and J trimming. Researchers left out some V segments, among them TRBV6-2 and TRBV6-3, as indistinguishable.

The study ran its PCR with 60 Vbeta and 13 Jbeta primers. The protocol was immunoSEQ multiplex PCR, while the TCRdb copy is restricted to in-frame clones and leaves out a portion. The top ten hold 2% to 2.5% of the sample, which has 150,000 to 200,000 clones, around three quarters seen once. Germline lookup yields CDR1 ENHRY and CDR2 SYGVKD. Trimming removed 10 bases from V and 11 bases from J, with 17 bases in between. The CDR3 totals 11 residues. There are a few counts of this clone. No antigen is known for it. The sample consisted of PBMCs. The chain is built from TRBV10-3 and TRBJ1-1; possible D gene TRBD1, 6 bases. The clonotype originates from a woman aged 25 to 39 in good health and CMV-seropositive. CDR3 nucleotide sequence: TGTGCCACAGAACAGGGCATGAGGGCTTTCTTT. This codes for CATEQGMRAFF.